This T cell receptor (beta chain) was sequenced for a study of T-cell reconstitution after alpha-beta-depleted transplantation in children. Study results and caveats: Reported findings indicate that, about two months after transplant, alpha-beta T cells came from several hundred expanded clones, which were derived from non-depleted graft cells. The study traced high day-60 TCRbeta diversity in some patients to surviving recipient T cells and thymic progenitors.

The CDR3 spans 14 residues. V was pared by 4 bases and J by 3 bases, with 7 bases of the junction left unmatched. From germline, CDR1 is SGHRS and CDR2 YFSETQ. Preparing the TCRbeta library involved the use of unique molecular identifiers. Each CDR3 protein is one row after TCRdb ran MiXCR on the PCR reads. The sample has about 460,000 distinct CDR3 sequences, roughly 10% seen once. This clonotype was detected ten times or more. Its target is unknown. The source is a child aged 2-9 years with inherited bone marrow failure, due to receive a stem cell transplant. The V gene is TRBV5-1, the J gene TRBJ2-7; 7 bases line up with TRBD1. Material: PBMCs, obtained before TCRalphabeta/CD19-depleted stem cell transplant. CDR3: CASSTTGTGYEQYF. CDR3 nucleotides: TGCGCCAGCAGCACGACAGGGACGGGCTACGAGCAGTACTTC.